This section outlines one T cell receptor beta chain sequence together with its context. The CDR3 extends over 15 amino acids. The germline gives CDR1 GTSNPN, CDR2 SVGIG (reference sequence). J gave up 6 bases and V 2 bases, and 7 bases lay outside the gene matches. Under the authors' procedure: Quantification of nucleated cells was approximated via reference gene primer amplification. Libraries were prepared by immunoSEQ multiplex PCR; TCRdb keeps only in-frame clonotypes and omits some of them. The V and J calls and clone size come from that table; D and trimming were worked out from the DNA. The data hold 200,000 to 300,000 clones, with roughly 86% observed a single time. Patients from Seattle were sampled longitudinally, starting during active infection. The data stem from a study of blood T cell repertoires in COVID-19. Overall study context: There were acute and convalescent COVID-19 samples, and they came from the United States, Italy and Spain. PBMCs, B-cell-depleted T cells, or T cells provided the cDNA or gDNA that made up the material.

The gene calls are TRBV30 and TRBJ1-5; 10 nucleotides match TRBD1. The source is a woman aged 55-75 years with COVID-19, enrolled during active disease. Sequenced: peripheral blood. CDR3 in DNA: TGTGCCTGGAGTTTGGACAGGGGGGCCGGTCAGCCCCAGCATTTT. This sequence encodes CAWSLDRGAGQPQHF. Filled out from reference TRBV30 and TRBJ1-5, the complete variable domain reads SQTIHQWPATLVQPVGSPLSLECTVEGTSNPNLYWYRQAAGRGLQLLFYSVGIGQISSEVPQNLSASRPQDRQFILSSKKLLLSDSGFYLCAWSLDRGAGQPQHFGDGTRLSIL.